This T cell receptor (beta chain) originates from a study of blood T cells in healthy people across ages. Points from the study as a whole: It was the long-lived donors that had more naive CD4+ cells and higher diversity than aged donors.

The table lists this clonotype with a few counts. Its target is unknown. V lost 5 bases to trimming and J lost 4 bases; unmatched junction nucleotides: 11. The CDR3 has 15 amino acids. The V gene's germline CDR1 is SGHAT and CDR2 FQNNGV. Healthy Caucasians from Russia aged roughly 6 to 90 served as donors. A second PCR of roughly 7 to 11 cycles used a sample-barcoded 5' primer and a J-beta primer mix. Sequencing of every sample gave 2.5 million or more CDR3-containing paired-end reads. TCRdb reprocessed the 5' RACE reads via MiXCR and lists one record per CDR3 protein. This table has some 560,000 distinct CDR3 sequences, roughly a quarter appearing once. These sequences were also reported in another study, on T cells of mothers and their children. That study reports: Pairs that are related and pairs that are unrelated have TCR recombination output shaped similarly by thymic selection.

What was sequenced was blood. The sequence was obtained from a boy between 2 and 10 years old in good health. The J gene is TRBJ2-7, the V gene TRBV11-2; 7 nucleotides align to TRBD1. The chain's CDR3 is CASSISRDSYYEQYF. CDR3 coding DNA: TGTGCCAGCAGCATCAGCCGGGACAGCTATTACGAGCAGTACTTC. Using reference TRBV11-2 and TRBJ2-7 for the parts outside the CDR3, the full variable domain is EAGVAQSPRYKIIEKRQSVAFWCNPISGHATLYWYQQILGQGPKLLIQFQNNGVVDDSQLPKDRFSAERLKGVDSTLKIQPAKLEDSAVYLCASSISRDSYYEQYFGPGTRLTVT.